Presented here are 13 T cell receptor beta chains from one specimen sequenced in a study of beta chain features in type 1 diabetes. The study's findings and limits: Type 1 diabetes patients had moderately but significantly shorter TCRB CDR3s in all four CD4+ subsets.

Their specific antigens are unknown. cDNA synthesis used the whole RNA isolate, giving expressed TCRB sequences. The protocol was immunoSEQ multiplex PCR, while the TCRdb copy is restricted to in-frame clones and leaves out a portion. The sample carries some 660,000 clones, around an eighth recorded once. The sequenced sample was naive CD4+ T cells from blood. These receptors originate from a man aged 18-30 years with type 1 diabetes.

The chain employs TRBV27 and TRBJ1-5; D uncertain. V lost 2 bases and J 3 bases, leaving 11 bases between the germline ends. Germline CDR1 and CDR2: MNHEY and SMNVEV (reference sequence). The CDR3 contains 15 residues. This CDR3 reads CASSLGWRDNQPQHF. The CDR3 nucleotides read TGTGCCAGCAGTTTAGGGTGGCGGGACAATCAGCCCCAGCATTTT.

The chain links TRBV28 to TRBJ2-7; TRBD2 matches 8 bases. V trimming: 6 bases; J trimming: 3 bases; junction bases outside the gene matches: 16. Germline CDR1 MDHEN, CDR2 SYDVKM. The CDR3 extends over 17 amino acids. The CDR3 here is CASSPSLGRLASYEQYF. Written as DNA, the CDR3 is TGTGCCAGCAGCCCTAGCCTCGGGAGACTAGCGAGCTACGAGCAGTACTTC.

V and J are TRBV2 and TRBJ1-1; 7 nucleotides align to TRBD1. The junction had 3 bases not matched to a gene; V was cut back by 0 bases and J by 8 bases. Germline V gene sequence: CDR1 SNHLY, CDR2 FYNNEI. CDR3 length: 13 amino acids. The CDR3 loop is CASSEARDSEAFF. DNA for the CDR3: TGTGCCAGCAGTGAAGCGAGGGACAGCGAAGCTTTCTTT.

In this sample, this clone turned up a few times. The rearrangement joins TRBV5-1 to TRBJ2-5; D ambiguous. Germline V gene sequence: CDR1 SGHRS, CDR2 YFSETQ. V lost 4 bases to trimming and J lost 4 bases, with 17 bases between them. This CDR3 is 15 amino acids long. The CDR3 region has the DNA TGCGCCAGCAGCACCCGGGCCCCGAGTGGAGAGACCCAGTACTTC. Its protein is CASSTRAPSGETQYF.

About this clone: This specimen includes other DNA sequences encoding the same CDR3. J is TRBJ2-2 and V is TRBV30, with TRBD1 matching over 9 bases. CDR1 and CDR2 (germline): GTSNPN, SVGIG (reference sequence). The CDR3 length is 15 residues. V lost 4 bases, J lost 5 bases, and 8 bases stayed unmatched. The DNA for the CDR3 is TGTGCCTGGAACCCGGGACAGGGCTATACCGGGGAGCTGTTTTTT. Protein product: CAWNPGQGYTGELFF.

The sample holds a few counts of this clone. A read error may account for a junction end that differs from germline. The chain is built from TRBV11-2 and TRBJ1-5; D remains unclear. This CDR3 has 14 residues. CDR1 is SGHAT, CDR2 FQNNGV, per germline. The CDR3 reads CASSLDPSDQPQHF. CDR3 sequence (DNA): TGTGCCAGCAGCTTAGATCCTAGCGATCAGCCCCAGCATTTT.

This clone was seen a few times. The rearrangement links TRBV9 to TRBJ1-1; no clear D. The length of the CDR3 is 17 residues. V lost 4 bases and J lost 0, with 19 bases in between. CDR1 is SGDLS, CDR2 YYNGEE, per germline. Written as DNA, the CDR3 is TGTGCCAGCAGCCCCCGGGTCGGGCATGTAATGAACACTGAAGCTTTCTTT. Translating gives CASSPRVGHVMNTEAFF.

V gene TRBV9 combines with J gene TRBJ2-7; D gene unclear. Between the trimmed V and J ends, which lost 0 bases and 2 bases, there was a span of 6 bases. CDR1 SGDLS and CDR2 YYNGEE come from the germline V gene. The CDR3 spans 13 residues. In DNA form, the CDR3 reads TGTGCCAGCAGCGTAGACGGAACCTACGAGCAGTACTTC. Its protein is CASSVDGTYEQYF. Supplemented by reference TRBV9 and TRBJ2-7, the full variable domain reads DSGVTQTPKHLITATGQRVTLRCSPRSGDLSVYWYQQSLDQGLQFLIQYYNGEERAKGNILERFSAQQFPDLHSELNLSSLELGDSALYFCASSVDGTYEQYFGPGTRLTVT.

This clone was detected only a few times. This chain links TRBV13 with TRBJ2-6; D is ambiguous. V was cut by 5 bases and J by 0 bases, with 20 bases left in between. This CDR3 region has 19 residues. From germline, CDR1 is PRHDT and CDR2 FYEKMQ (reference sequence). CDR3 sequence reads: CASSPPSRGSVSGANVLTF. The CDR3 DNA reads TGTGCCAGCAGCCCACCCTCCCGTGGCAGTGTCTCTGGGGCCAACGTCCTGACTTTC. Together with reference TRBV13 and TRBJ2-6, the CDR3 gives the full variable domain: AAGVIQSPRHLIKEKRETATLKCYPIPRHDTVYWYQQGPGQDPQFLISFYEKMQSDKGSIPDRFSAQQFSDYHSELNMSSLELGDSALYFCASSPPSRGSVSGANVLTFGAGSRLTVL.

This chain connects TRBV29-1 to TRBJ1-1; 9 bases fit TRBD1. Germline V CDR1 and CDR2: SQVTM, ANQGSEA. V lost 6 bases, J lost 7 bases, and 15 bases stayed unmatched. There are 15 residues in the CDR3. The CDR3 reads CSVLDPRDRVGEAFF. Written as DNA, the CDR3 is TGCAGCGTGTTAGATCCCCGGGACAGGGTTGGTGAAGCTTTCTTT. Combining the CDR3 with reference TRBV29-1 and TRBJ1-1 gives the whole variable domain SAVISQKPSRDICQRGTSLTIQCQVDSQVTMMFWYRQQPGQSLTLIATANQGSEATYESGFVIDKFPISRPNLTFSTLTVSNMSPEDSSIYLCSVLDPRDRVGEAFFGQGTRLTVV.

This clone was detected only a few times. The CDR3 nucleotides read TGTGCCAGCTCACCTCTGGGACTAGCGGGATTGGATGAGCAGTTCTTC. Residues: CASSPLGLAGLDEQFF. The gene calls are TRBV18 and TRBJ2-1; 13 bases align to TRBD2. V gave up 3 bases and J gave up 8 bases; unmatched junction bases: 7. The CDR3 is 16 residues long. The V gene's germline CDR1 is KGHSH and CDR2 LQKENI.

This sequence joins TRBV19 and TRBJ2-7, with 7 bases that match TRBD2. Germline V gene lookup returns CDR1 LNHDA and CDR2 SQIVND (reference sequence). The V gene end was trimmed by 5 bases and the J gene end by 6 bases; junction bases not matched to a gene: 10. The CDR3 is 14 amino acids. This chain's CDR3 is CASSSGTTPSEQYF. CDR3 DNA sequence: TGTGCCAGTAGTTCGGGGACTACTCCTTCCGAGCAGTACTTC. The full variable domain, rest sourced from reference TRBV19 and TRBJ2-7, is DGGITQSPKYLFRKEGQNVTLSCEQNLNHDAMYWYRQDPGQGLRLIYYSQIVNDFQKGDIAEGYSVSREKKESFPLTVTSAQKNPTAFYLCASSSGTTPSEQYFGPGTRLTVT.

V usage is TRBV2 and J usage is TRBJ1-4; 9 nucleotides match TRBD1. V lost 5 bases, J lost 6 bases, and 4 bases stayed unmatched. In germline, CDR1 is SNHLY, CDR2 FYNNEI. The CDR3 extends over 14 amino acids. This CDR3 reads CASSPGQGHEKLFF. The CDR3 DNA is TGTGCCAGCAGTCCGGGACAGGGCCATGAAAAACTGTTTTTT. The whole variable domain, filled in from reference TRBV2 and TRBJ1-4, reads EPEVTQTPSHQVTQMGQEVILRCVPISNHLYFYWYRQILGQKVEFLVSFYNNEISEKSEIFDDQFSVERPDGSNFTLKIRSTKLEDSAMYFCASSPGQGHEKLFFGSGTQLSVL.